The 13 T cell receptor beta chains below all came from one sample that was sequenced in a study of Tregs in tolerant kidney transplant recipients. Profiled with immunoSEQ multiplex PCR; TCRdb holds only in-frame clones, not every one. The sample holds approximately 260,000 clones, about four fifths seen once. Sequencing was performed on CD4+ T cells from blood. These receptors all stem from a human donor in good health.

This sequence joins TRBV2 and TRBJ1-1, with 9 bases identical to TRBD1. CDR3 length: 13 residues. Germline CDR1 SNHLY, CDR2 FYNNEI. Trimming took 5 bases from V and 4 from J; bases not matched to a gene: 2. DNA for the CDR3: TGTGCCAGCAGTTCGGACAGGGGCACTGAAGCTTTCTTT. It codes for CASSSDRGTEAFF.

CDR3 sequence (DNA): TGTGCCAGCAGTTTTGGCAGCCTGTACAGGGACCCGAACACCGGGGAGCTGTTTTTT. This codes for CASSFGSLYRDPNTGELFF. The genes are TRBV27 and TRBJ2-2, with TRBD1 as a possible D gene (6 bases). The CDR3 contains 19 residues. Germline V gene data show CDR1 as MNHEY and CDR2 as SMNVEV (reference sequence). Trimming pared 3 bases from V and 0 bases from J, leaving 20 bases between.

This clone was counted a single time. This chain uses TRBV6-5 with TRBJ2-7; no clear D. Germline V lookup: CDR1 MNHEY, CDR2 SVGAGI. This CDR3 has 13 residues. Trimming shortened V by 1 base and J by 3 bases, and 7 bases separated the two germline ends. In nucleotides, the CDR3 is TGTGCCAGCAGTTACTTACAGTTCTACGAGCAGTACTTC. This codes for CASSYLQFYEQYF.

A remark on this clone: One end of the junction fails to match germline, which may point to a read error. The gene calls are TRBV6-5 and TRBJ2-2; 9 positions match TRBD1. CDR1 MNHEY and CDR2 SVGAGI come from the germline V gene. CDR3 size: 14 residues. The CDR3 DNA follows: TGTGCCAGCAGGCGACAGGGGGAGGGCGGGGAGCTGGTTTTT. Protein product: CASRRQGEGGELVF.

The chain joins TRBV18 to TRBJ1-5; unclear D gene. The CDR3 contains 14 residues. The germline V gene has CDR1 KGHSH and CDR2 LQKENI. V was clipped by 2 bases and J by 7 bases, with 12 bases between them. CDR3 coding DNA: TGTGCCAGCTCACCAAGCAGAGCGGAGCAGCCCCAGCATTTT. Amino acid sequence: CASSPSRAEQPQHF.

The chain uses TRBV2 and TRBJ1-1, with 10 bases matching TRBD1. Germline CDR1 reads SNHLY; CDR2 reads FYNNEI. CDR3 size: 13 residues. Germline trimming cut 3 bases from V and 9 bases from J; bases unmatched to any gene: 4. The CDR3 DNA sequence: TGTGCCAGCAGTGACCTGACAGGGGGCCAAGCTTTCTTT. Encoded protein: CASSDLTGGQAFF. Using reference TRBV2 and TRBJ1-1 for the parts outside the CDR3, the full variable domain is EPEVTQTPSHQVTQMGQEVILRCVPISNHLYFYWYRQILGQKVEFLVSFYNNEISEKSEIFDDQFSVERPDGSNFTLKIRSTKLEDSAMYFCASSDLTGGQAFFGQGTRLTVV.

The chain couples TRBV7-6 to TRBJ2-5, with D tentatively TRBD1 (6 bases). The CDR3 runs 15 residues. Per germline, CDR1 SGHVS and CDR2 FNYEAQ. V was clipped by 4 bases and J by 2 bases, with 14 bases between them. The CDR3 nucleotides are TGTGCCAGCAGCTCCGACCGGGACACACAAGAGACCCAGTACTTC. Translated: CASSSDRDTQETQYF. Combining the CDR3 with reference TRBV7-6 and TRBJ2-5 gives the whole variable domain GAGVSQSPRYKVTKRGQDVALRCDPISGHVSLYWYRQALGQGPEFLTYFNYEAQQDKSGLPNDRFSAERPEGSISTLTIQRTEQRDSAMYRCASSSDRDTQETQYFGPGTRLLVL.

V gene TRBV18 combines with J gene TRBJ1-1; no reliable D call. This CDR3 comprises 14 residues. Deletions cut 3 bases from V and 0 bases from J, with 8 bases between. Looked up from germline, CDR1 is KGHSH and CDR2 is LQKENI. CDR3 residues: CASSPGQMNTEAFF. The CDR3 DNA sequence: TGTGCCAGCTCACCTGGGCAAATGAACACTGAAGCTTTCTTT.

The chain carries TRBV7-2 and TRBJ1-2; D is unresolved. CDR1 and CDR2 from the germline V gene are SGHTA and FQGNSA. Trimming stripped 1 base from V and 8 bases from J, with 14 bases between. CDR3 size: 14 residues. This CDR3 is CASSLGVHYSGYTF. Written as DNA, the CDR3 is TGTGCCAGCAGCTTAGGGGTACACTACTCGGGCTACACCTTC.

This CDR3 is CASSYQRGETQYF. CDR3 coding DNA: TGTGCCAGCAGTTACCAGCGGGGGGAGACCCAGTACTTC. The gene calls are TRBV6-5 and TRBJ2-5; 8 bases align to TRBD2. The CDR3 is made up of 13 amino acids. Germline V CDR1 and CDR2: MNHEY, SVGAGI. The V gene end was trimmed by 2 bases and the J gene end by 5 bases; junction bases not matched to a gene: 1.

The CDR3 loop is CASSSSPLETQYF. For the CDR3, the DNA is TGTGCCAGCAGCTCCTCCCCGCTAGAGACCCAGTACTTC. The J gene is TRBJ2-5, the V gene TRBV11-2, with unresolved D. CDR3 size: 13 residues. The germline V gene encodes CDR1 SGHAT and CDR2 FQNNGV. V was cut by 4 bases and J by 4 bases, with 10 bases left in between.

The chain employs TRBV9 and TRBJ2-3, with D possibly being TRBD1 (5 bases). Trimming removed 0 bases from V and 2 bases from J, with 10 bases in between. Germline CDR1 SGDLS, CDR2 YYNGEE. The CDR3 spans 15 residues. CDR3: CASSVDSRDTDTQYF. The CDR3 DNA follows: TGTGCCAGCAGCGTAGATAGCAGGGACACAGATACGCAGTATTTT.

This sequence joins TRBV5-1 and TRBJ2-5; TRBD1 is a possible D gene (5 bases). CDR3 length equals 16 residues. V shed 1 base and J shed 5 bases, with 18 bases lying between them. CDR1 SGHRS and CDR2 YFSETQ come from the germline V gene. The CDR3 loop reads CASSLQGWSLAETQYF. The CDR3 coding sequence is TGCGCCAGCAGCTTGCAGGGCTGGAGTCTCGCGGAGACCCAGTACTTC.